The 15 T cell receptor beta chains below were found in one sample sequenced in a study of graft-versus-host responses after intestinal transplantation. No antigen is known for these receptors. Assay: immunoSEQ multiplex PCR; the TCRdb copy retains only in-frame clones and omits some. Of tens of thousands of clones in the sample, around 91% are singletons; the top ten hold under 1.5%. The sequenced sample was unstimulated CD8+ T cells sorted from spleen or lymph node cells, obtained before intestinal transplant. Receptor source: a human donor who received an intestinal transplant.

The gene calls are TRBV5-5 and TRBJ2-2; maybe TRBD2 (5 bases). Trimming cost V 2 bases and J 4 bases, with 21 bases left between them. The CDR3 runs 18 residues. Per germline, CDR1 SGHKS and CDR2 YYEKEE (reference sequence). Here the CDR3 reads CASSFVLRSRSGTGELFF. The DNA for the CDR3 is TGTGCCAGCAGCTTTGTGTTGCGGAGCCGAAGCGGCACCGGGGAGCTGTTTTTT.

The chain employs TRBV28 and TRBJ2-7; possibly TRBD2 for D (6 bases). The CDR3 runs to 16 residues. CDR1 and CDR2 (germline): MDHEN, SYDVKM. Trimming stripped 6 bases from V and 5 bases from J, with 23 bases between. CDR3 residues: CASSPPGLPSGHEQYF. CDR3 DNA: TGTGCCAGCAGCCCGCCGGGACTTCCTTCGGGCCACGAGCAGTACTTC.

Concerning this clone itself: At one boundary the junction diverges from the germline segment, which might be a read error. The chain combines TRBV7-7 with TRBJ1-1, with D tentatively TRBD1 (6 bases). Germline V gives CDR1 SSHAT, CDR2 FNYEAQ (reference sequence). CDR3 size: 14 residues. In DNA, the CDR3 is TGTGCTAGCAGCCCCGGGGTGGGGGCGACTGAAGCTTTCTTT. This codes for CASSPGVGATEAFF. Full variable domain (remainder filled in from reference TRBV7-7 and TRBJ1-1): GAGVSQSPRYKVTKRGQDVTLRCDPISSHATLYWYQQALGQGPEFLTYFNYEAQPDKSGLPSDRFSAERPEGSISTLTIQRTEQRDSAMYRCASSPGVGATEAFFGQGTRLTVV.

This chain links TRBV15 with TRBJ2-1; 8 nucleotides match TRBD2. Trimming removed 5 bases from V and 5 bases from J; junction bases left unmatched: 5. CDR1 is LNHNV and CDR2 is YYDKDF in the germline V gene (reference sequence). This CDR3 is 14 amino acids long. The CDR3 DNA sequence: TGTGCCACCAGCGCGGGGGGAACAAACAATGAGCAGTTCTTC. It translates to CATSAGGTNNEQFF.

The chain carries TRBV7-9 and TRBJ1-1, with TRBD1 as a possible D gene (5 bases). Looked up from germline, CDR1 is SEHNR and CDR2 is FQNEAQ (reference sequence). V lost 5 bases, J lost 3 bases, and 10 bases lay in between. The CDR3 is 13 residues long. CDR3 loop: CASSGVTDTEAFF. As DNA, the CDR3 is TGTGCCAGCAGCGGTGTGACAGACACTGAAGCTTTCTTT.

The chain combines TRBV7-9 with TRBJ2-7; D perhaps matches TRBD1 (5 bases). V was clipped by 2 bases and J by 4 bases, with 9 bases between them. The germline gives CDR1 SEHNR, CDR2 FQNEAQ (reference sequence). This CDR3 is 13 amino acids long. CDR3 nucleotide sequence: TGTGCCAGCAGCTTAAGGGGAACTTACGAGCAGTACTTC. This sequence encodes CASSLRGTYEQYF.

The chain employs TRBV4-1 and TRBJ1-1, with 10 bases aligning to TRBD1. After removal of 7 bases from V and 4 bases from J, the junction contained 18 bases not matched to a gene. This CDR3 has 18 residues. Germline V gene lookup returns CDR1 MGHRA and CDR2 YSYEKL. Here the CDR3 reads CASKRLPGTGEFGTEAFF. DNA for the CDR3: TGCGCCAGCAAACGGCTCCCCGGGACAGGGGAGTTTGGCACTGAAGCTTTCTTT.

The CDR3 region is CASGDFGGEQYF. CDR3 nucleotide sequence: TGTGCCAGCGGAGACTTTGGTGGGGAGCAGTACTTC. V and J are TRBV7-9 and TRBJ2-7; D not certain. Trimming pared 8 bases from V and 7 bases from J, leaving 15 bases between. This CDR3 has 12 residues. The germline gives CDR1 SEHNR, CDR2 FQNEAQ (reference sequence). The complete variable domain, with remaining parts taken from reference TRBV7-9 and TRBJ2-7, reads DTGVSQNPRHKITKRGQNVTFRCDPISEHNRLYWYRQTLGQGPEFLTYFQNEAQLEKSRLLSDRFSAERPKGSFSTLEIQRTEQGDSAMYLCASGDFGGEQYFGPGTRLTVT.

The chain links TRBV27 to TRBJ2-3; maybe TRBD1 (5 bases). Germline V gene data show CDR1 as MNHEY and CDR2 as SMNVEV (reference sequence). The CDR3 is 15 amino acids. The V and J ends lost 5 bases and 5 bases respectively, with 17 bases between them. The CDR3 region is CASSAPGNGVDTQYF. CDR3 sequence (DNA): TGTGCCAGCAGTGCCCCAGGGAATGGGGTAGATACGCAGTATTTT.

This sequence joins TRBV11-2 and TRBJ1-2; TRBD1 aligns across 10 bases. Germline lookup yields CDR1 SGHAT and CDR2 FQNNGV. Trimming took 10 bases from V and 5 from J; bases not matched to a gene: 7. CDR3 length equals 13 residues. The CDR3 here is CATSGDRGYGYTF. In nucleotides, the CDR3 is TGTGCCACCTCTGGGGACAGGGGATATGGCTACACCTTC.

This sequence joins TRBV19 and TRBJ2-1, with D possibly being TRBD2 (6 bases). Germline CDR1 reads LNHDA; CDR2 reads SQIVND (reference sequence). Trimming removed 1 base at V and 3 bases at J, with 10 bases between. The CDR3 spans 15 residues. CDR3 in amino acids: CASSIGPRGYNEQFF. The DNA of the CDR3 is TGTGCCAGTAGTATAGGACCGCGGGGCTACAATGAGCAGTTCTTC.

The chain carries TRBV6-5 and TRBJ2-1; the D gene is possibly TRBD1 (5 bases). Germline V gene lookup returns CDR1 MNHEY and CDR2 SVGAGI. CDR3 size: 12 residues. Trimming cost V 0 bases and J 10 bases, with 7 bases left between them. The CDR3 sequence is CASSYSRTEQFF. The CDR3 DNA sequence: TGTGCCAGCAGTTACTCGAGGACAGAGCAGTTCTTC.

This clone was counted once. V and J are TRBV19 and TRBJ1-5; TRBD1 matches at 7 bases. Germline CDR1 reads LNHDA; CDR2 reads SQIVND (reference sequence). Germline trimming cut 6 bases from V and 7 bases from J; bases unmatched to any gene: 12. This CDR3 spans 15 amino acids. For the CDR3, the DNA is TGTGCCAGTAGCGACGACAGGGCTGGGGGACAGCCCCAGCATTTT. Its protein is CASSDDRAGGQPQHF.

This clone has only one observation. V and J are TRBV7-9 and TRBJ2-2; 7 bases are shared with TRBD1. The CDR3 is 16 amino acids. J was trimmed by 3 bases and V by 8 bases; bases with no gene match: 12. Per the germline V gene, CDR1 is SEHNR and CDR2 is FQNEAQ (reference sequence). In nucleotides, the CDR3 is TGTGCCAGCCCCCGGCTGGGACAGCTTTACACCGGGGAGCTGTTTTTT. It yields the protein CASPRLGQLYTGELFF.

The chain combines TRBV29-1 with TRBJ1-2, with TRBD1 matching over 7 bases. Germline trimming cut 6 bases from V and 6 bases from J; bases unmatched to any gene: 13. The CDR3 spans 14 residues. Germline values: CDR1 SQVTM, CDR2 ANQGSEA. Here the CDR3 DNA reads TGCAGCGTCGAACGGGCCGGGACAGCGGATGGCTACACCTTC. It translates to CSVERAGTADGYTF.